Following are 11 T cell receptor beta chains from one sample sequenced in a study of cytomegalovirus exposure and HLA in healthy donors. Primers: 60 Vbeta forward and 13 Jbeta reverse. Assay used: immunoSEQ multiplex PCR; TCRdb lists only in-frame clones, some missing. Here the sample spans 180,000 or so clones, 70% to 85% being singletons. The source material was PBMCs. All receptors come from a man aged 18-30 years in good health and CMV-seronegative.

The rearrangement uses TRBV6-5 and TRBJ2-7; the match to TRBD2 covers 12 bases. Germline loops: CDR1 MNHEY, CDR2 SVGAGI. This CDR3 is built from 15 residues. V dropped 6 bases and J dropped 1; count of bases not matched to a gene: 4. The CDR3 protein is CASRETSGSSYEQYF. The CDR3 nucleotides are TGTGCCAGCAGGGAGACTAGCGGGAGTTCCTACGAGCAGTACTTC.

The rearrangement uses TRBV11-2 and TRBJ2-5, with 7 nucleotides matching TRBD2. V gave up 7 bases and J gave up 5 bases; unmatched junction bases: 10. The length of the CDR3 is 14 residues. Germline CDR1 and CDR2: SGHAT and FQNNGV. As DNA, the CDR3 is TGTGCCAGCACCCCGCTGGGGGGGACGGAGACCCAGTACTTC. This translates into CASTPLGGTETQYF.

DNA for the CDR3: TGCGCCAGCAGTGAAGGACTAGCGGACTACAATGAGCAGTTCTTC. Its translation is CASSEGLADYNEQFF. V is TRBV10-2 and J is TRBJ2-1; TRBD2 matches 10 bases. Trimming cost V 3 bases and J 3 bases; bases outside gene matches: 2. Germline V CDR1 and CDR2: WSHSY, SAAADI. CDR3 length equals 15 residues.

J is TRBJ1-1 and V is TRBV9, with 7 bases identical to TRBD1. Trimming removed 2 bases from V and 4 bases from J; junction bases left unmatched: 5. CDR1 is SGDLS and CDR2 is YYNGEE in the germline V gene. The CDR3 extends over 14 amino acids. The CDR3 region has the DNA TGTGCCAGCAGCGTGGGGACAGCCGGCACTGAAGCTTTCTTT. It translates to CASSVGTAGTEAFF.

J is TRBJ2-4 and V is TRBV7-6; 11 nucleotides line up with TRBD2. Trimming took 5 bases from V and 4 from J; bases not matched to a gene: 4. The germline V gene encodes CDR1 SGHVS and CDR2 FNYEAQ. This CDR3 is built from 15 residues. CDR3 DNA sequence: TGTGCCAGCAGCCCAGGGACTAGCGGTAAAAACATTCAGTACTTC. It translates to CASSPGTSGKNIQYF.

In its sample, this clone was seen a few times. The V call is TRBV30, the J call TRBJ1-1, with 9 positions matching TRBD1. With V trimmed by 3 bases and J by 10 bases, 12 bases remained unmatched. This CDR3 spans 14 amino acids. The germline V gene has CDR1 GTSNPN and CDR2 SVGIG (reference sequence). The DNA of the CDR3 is TGTGCCTGGAGGGGACAGGGAACTCCCCGGGGAGCTTTCTTT. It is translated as CAWRGQGTPRGAFF.

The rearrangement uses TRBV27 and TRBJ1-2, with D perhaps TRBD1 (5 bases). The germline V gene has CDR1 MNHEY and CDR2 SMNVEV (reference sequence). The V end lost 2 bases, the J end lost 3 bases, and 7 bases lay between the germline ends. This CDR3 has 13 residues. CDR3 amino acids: CASSLAGDYGYTF. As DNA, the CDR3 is TGTGCCAGCAGTTTAGCGGGGGACTATGGCTACACCTTC.

CDR3 sequence: CASSSPGPTGPLHF. The CDR3 nucleotides read TGTGCCAGCAGTTCACCAGGGCCAACGGGCCCCCTCCACTTT. V is TRBV27 and J is TRBJ1-6, with D possibly matching TRBD1 (5 bases). V lost 4 bases and J lost 13, with 17 bases in between. Germline CDR1 and CDR2: MNHEY and SMNVEV (reference sequence). The length of the CDR3 is 14 residues.

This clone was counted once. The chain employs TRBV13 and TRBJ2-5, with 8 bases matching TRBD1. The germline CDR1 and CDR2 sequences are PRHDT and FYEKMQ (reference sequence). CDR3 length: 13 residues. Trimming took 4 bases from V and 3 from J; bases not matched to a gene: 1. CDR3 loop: CASSSTGEETQYF. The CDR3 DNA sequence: TGTGCCAGCAGCTCGACAGGGGAAGAGACCCAGTACTTC.

This CDR3 reads CASSLLKTSGRDNEQFF. DNA for the CDR3: TGTGCCAGCAGCTTACTTAAGACTAGCGGGAGGGACAATGAGCAGTTCTTC. The rearrangement joins TRBV11-3 to TRBJ2-1; 14 nucleotides match TRBD2. CDR1 and CDR2 (germline): SGHNT, YENEEA. The V segment lost 2 bases and the J segment 5 bases; nucleotides outside the gene matches: 5. This CDR3 spans 17 amino acids.

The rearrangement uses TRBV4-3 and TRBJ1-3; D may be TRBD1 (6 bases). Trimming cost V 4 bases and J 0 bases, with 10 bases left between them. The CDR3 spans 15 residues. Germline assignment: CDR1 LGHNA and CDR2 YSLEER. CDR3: CASSRRGDSGNTIYF. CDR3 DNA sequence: TGCGCCAGCAGCCGCAGGGGCGACTCTGGAAACACCATATATTTT.